The 20 T cell receptor beta chains given below trace back to one sample, sequenced in a study of T cells in Graves' hyperthyroidism and ophthalmopathy. Authors of the study amplified TCR beta CDR3 regions from RNA transcripts. HTBI primers drove first-round RT-PCR of the TCR CDR3. One entry per CDR3 protein results from TCRdb running MiXCR on the multiplex PCR reads. The sample has over 90,000 distinct CDR3 sequences, about 45% seen once; the top ten hold roughly 25%. Sequenced material: blood. Receptors were obtained from a middle-aged man with Graves' hyperthyroidism.

The count of this clonotype is one. V and J are TRBV10-1 and TRBJ2-7, with D uncertain. The CDR3 loop spans 14 amino acids. Trimming cost V 2 bases and J 0 bases, with 8 bases left between them. Looked up from germline, CDR1 is WNHNN and CDR2 is SYGVQD (reference sequence). The CDR3 region is CASSEAFSSYEQYF. For the CDR3, the DNA is TGCGCCAGCAGTGAGGCCTTTAGCTCCTACGAGCAGTACTTC.

This clonotype was counted many times. V and J are TRBV7-2 and TRBJ2-1; perhaps TRBD2 as D (5 bases). This CDR3 is built from 15 residues. Trimming took off 8 bases at V and 8 bases at J, with 22 bases between the two ends. The V gene's germline CDR1 is SGHTA and CDR2 FQGNSA. In nucleotides, the CDR3 is TGTGCCAGCGGCCCCACGGGTGGCCCGCGGGATGAGCAGTTCTTC. Translation: CASGPTGGPRDEQFF.

The table lists this clonotype with many counts. The V and J genes are TRBV9 and TRBJ2-1, with D unresolved. The length of the CDR3 is 14 residues. V lost 6 bases and J 4 bases, leaving 14 bases between the germline ends. Germline-derived CDR1 and CDR2 are SGDLS and YYNGEE. CDR3 loop: CASNVDPRYNEQFF. CDR3 DNA sequence: TGTGCCAGCAACGTGGATCCTCGGTACAATGAGCAGTTCTTC. Using reference TRBV9 and TRBJ2-1 for the parts outside the CDR3, the full variable domain is DSGVTQTPKHLITATGQRVTLRCSPRSGDLSVYWYQQSLDQGLQFLIQYYNGEERAKGNILERFSAQQFPDLHSELNLSSLELGDSALYFCASNVDPRYNEQFFGPGTRLTVL.

Ten or more counts support this clonotype. The rearrangement joins TRBV5-6 to TRBJ2-4; D is possibly TRBD2 (5 bases). The CDR3 extends over 13 amino acids. Trimming removed 5 bases at V and 2 bases at J, with 8 bases between. Per the germline V gene, CDR1 is SGHDT and CDR2 is YYEEEE. CDR3 sequence reads: CASSMDSKNIQYF. The DNA of the CDR3 is TGTGCCAGCAGTATGGACTCCAAAAACATTCAGTACTTC.

This clonotype was found a few times. The J gene is TRBJ1-4, the V gene TRBV27; 7 bases are shared with TRBD1. Germline V gene sequence: CDR1 MNHEY, CDR2 SMNVEV (reference sequence). The length of the CDR3 is 15 residues. V trimming: 6 bases; J trimming: 2 bases; junction bases outside the gene matches: 6. CDR3 in amino acids: CASRSFRGTNEKLFF. The CDR3 DNA reads as TGTGCCAGCAGATCGTTCAGGGGGACTAATGAAAAACTGTTTTTT. Complete variable domain (other parts from reference TRBV27 and TRBJ1-4): EAQVTQNPRYLITVTGKKLTVTCSQNMNHEYMSWYRQDPGLGLRQIYYSMNVEVTDKGDVPEGYKVSRKEKRNFPLILESPSPNQTSLYFCASRSFRGTNEKLFFGSGTQLSVL.

This clonotype was seen ten or more times. V usage is TRBV15 and J usage is TRBJ2-7, with 8 bases identical to TRBD2. Germline V gene lookup returns CDR1 LNHNV and CDR2 YYDKDF (reference sequence). Trimming took 0 bases from V and 2 from J; bases not matched to a gene: 3. This CDR3 has 15 amino acids. CDR3 DNA: TGTGCCACCAGCAGAGAATCTAGCGGGCCCTACGAGCAGTACTTC. Amino acids: CATSRESSGPYEQYF.

This clonotype showed up many times. This chain uses TRBV5-8 with TRBJ2-3; either TRBD1 or TRBD2 may fit D (5 bases each). Trimming removed 6 bases at V and 1 base at J, with 12 bases between. The CDR3 length is 14 residues. CDR1 SGHTS and CDR2 YDEGEE come from the germline V gene. CDR3 sequence: CASTPGARTDTQYF. Here the CDR3 DNA reads TGTGCCAGCACCCCCGGGGCTCGCACAGATACGCAGTATTTT.

The genes are TRBV19 and TRBJ2-2, with TRBD1 matching 8 bases. This CDR3 is 15 amino acids long. CDR1 is LNHDA, CDR2 SQIVND, per germline (reference sequence). Unmatched junction bases numbered 6, after V lost 5 bases and J lost 4 bases. The CDR3 reads CASSVGQGGTGELFF. The DNA of the CDR3 is TGTGCCAGTAGTGTCGGACAGGGTGGCACCGGGGAGCTGTTTTTT.

This clonotype came up many times. The chain joins TRBV6-2 or TRBV6-3 to TRBJ2-3; D gene unclear. V dropped 0 bases and J dropped 2 bases, with 6 bases sitting between them. This CDR3 contains 14 residues. CDR1 is MNHEY, CDR2 SVGEGT, per germline. CDR3 loop: CASSYSLFTDTQYF. The CDR3 DNA reads as TGTGCCAGCAGTTACTCGCTATTCACAGATACGCAGTATTTT.

This rearrangement joins TRBV7-3 to TRBJ1-4; weak D call: TRBD1 (6 bases). CDR3 length: 13 amino acids. Trimming stripped 5 bases from V and 5 bases from J, with 9 bases between. In germline, CDR1 is SGHTA, CDR2 FQGTGA. CDR3 region: CASSQDSNEKLFF. In DNA form, the CDR3 reads TGTGCCAGCAGCCAGGACAGCAATGAAAAACTGTTTTTT.

This clonotype was recorded many times. The J gene is TRBJ1-5, the V gene TRBV3-1, with no clear D. Trimming pared 3 bases from V and 6 bases from J, leaving 6 bases between. The CDR3 covers 12 residues. Germline V gene data show CDR1 as LGHDT and CDR2 as YNNKEL (reference sequence). As DNA, the CDR3 is TGTGCCAGCAGCCAGGGTAGTCAGCCCCAGCATTTT. Amino acid sequence: CASSQGSQPQHF.

This clonotype was observed at least ten times. The chain carries TRBV5-1 and TRBJ1-5; D ambiguous. The CDR3 contains 14 residues. In germline, CDR1 is SGHRS, CDR2 YFSETQ. V lost 4 bases and J 9 bases, leaving 17 bases between the germline ends. For the CDR3, the DNA is TGCGCCAGCAGCCCCGGCGGCAGGTCAGGGCCCCAGCATTTT. Translation: CASSPGGRSGPQHF.

In its sample, this clonotype was seen many times. This chain joins TRBV6-5 and TRBJ1-4; 11 bases are shared with TRBD1. V lost 0 bases to trimming and J lost 10 bases; unmatched junction nucleotides: 4. This CDR3 is 15 amino acids long. Germline loops: CDR1 MNHEY, CDR2 SVGAGI. The DNA for the CDR3 is TGTGCCAGCAGTTACTCGTTTGGACAGGGGGCAAAACTGTTTTTT. Protein: CASSYSFGQGAKLFF.

On this clonotype: Since a much larger clone is just one base distant, this may be a read error. CDR3 region: CASSLVGERADTQYF. The CDR3, as DNA: TGTGCCAGCAGCTTAGTGGGGGAAAGGGCAGATACGCAGTATTTT. The rearrangement links TRBV7-2 to TRBJ2-3; possibly TRBD1 or TRBD2 for D (5 bases each). Germline CDR1 is SGHTA and CDR2 is FQGNSA. V dropped 1 base and J dropped 4 bases, with 12 bases sitting between them. The CDR3 is 15 residues long.

On this clonotype: The CDR3 does not close with the conserved phenylalanine or tryptophan, likely indicating a read error. The DNA is omitted, as the CDR3 cannot be located on it reliably, and the CDR3 follows TCRdb's listing. The CDR3 sequence is CATSRDRSSGANVLI. The chain couples TRBV15 to TRBJ2-6. Germline values: CDR1 LNHNV, CDR2 YYDKDF (reference sequence). The CDR3 has 15 residues if both end residues are counted.

Comment on this clonotype: This sequence may be a read error, since a much larger clone differs from it by one base. The chain links TRBV2 to TRBJ2-7; D is ambiguous. V dropped 3 bases and J dropped 0 bases, with 12 bases sitting between them. The germline CDR1 and CDR2 sequences are SNHLY and FYNNEI. The length of the CDR3 is 15 residues. The CDR3 DNA sequence: TGTGCCAGCAGTGACGCCAGCCCGACCTCCTACGAGCAGTACTTC. The encoded protein is CASSDASPTSYEQYF.

This clonotype has more than one count but fewer than ten. A much larger clonotype is one base distant, so this may be a read error. The rearrangement links TRBV11-3 to TRBJ2-1; D is uncertain. Per germline, CDR1 SGHNT and CDR2 YENEEA. The CDR3 has 14 amino acids. The chain's CDR3 is CASSLAGRHNEQSF. For the CDR3, the DNA is TGTGCCAGCAGCTTAGCGGGCAGGCACAATGAGCAGTCCTTC.

This clonotype was counted ten times or more. The chain joins TRBV2 to TRBJ1-2; D gene uncertain. This CDR3 region has 11 residues. Germline lookup yields CDR1 SNHLY and CDR2 FYNNEI. V was trimmed by 3 bases and J by 8 bases, leaving 7 bases between them. The CDR3 is CASSEVKGYTF. CDR3 nucleotides: TGTGCCAGCAGTGAGGTAAAAGGCTACACCTTC.

The rearrangement links TRBV16 to TRBJ1-2, with 10 bases lining up with TRBD1. The CDR3 contains 13 residues. Germline V gives CDR1 KGHSY, CDR2 FQNENV. V lost 4 bases, J lost 6 bases, and 2 bases stayed unmatched. CDR3 DNA sequence: TGTGCCAGCAGCCCGGACAGGGGGGATGGCTACACCTTC. It yields the protein CASSPDRGDGYTF.

This chain uses TRBV2 with TRBJ2-5, with a tentative D call TRBD1 (5 bases). Germline CDR1 and CDR2: SNHLY and FYNNEI. The CDR3 length is 16 residues. The V end was cut by 6 bases, the J end by 3 bases, with 20 bases between. The CDR3 protein is CASSLGQGEREETQYF. CDR3 nucleotides: TGTGCCAGCAGCTTAGGTCAGGGTGAACGGGAAGAGACCCAGTACTTC.